This entry features one TCR beta chain sequence. This sample includes further DNA sequences coding for the same CDR3. The data were obtained in a study of blood T cell repertoires in COVID-19. Study context: From the United States, Italy and Spain came samples of acute and convalescent COVID-19.

V dropped 3 bases and J dropped 1 base, with 6 bases sitting between them. Per the germline V gene, CDR1 is SEHNR and CDR2 is FQNEAQ (reference sequence). The CDR3 sequence is 13 residues long. Living in about two dozen US areas, the participants were between roughly 18 and 89 years of age. Within 2 weeks before study entry, exposed participants met a COVID-19 case. Authors' data handling: Amplification of reference gene primers was used by the study to estimate nucleated cell counts. Sequencing was performed with immunoSEQ multiplex PCR; in TCRdb, only in-frame clones are kept and a portion is missing. V and J calls and clone size are those listed in that table; D and trimming were worked out from the DNA. The sample has around 270,000 clones, over 80% seen once.

The V call is TRBV7-9, the J call TRBJ1-1; tentative D call: TRBD1 (6 bases). Sequenced sample: PBMCs or T cells enriched from blood (not recorded which). This receptor was obtained from a woman aged 40 to 50 who had been exposed to COVID-19. CDR3 sequence: CASSLTGNTEAFF. The CDR3 region has the DNA TGTGCCAGCAGCTTGACAGGGAACACTGAAGCTTTCTTT.